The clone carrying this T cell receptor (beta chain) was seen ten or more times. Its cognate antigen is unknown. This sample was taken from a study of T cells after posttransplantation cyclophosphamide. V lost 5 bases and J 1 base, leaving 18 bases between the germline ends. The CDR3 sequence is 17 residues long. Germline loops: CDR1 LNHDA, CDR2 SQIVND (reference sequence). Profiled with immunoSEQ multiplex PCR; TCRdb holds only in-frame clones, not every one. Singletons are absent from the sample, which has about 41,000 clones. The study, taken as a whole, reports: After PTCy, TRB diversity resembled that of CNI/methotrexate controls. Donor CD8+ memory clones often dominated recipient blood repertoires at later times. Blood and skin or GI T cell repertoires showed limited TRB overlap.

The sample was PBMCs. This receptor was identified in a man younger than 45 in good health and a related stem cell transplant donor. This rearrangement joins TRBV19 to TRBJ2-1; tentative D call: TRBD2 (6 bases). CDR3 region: CASSLRTGRGSYNEQFF. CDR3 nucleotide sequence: TGTGCCAGTAGTCTACGGACGGGTCGGGGGTCCTACAATGAGCAGTTCTTC.